Shown below are 20 T cell receptor beta chains from a single sample sequenced in a study of CD8 T cells in ankylosing spondylitis. TCRdb ran MiXCR on the 5' RACE reads and lists one entry per CDR3 protein. The sample carries approximately 130,000 distinct CDR3 sequences, around 9.3% recorded once. Sequencing was carried out using blood, either unsorted or a sorted T cell fraction (not recorded which). The receptors here all came from a male donor with ankylosing spondylitis or in good health (not recorded which).

This clonotype has at least ten counts. This chain links TRBV7-9 with TRBJ2-1, with TRBD1 identical over 8 bases. The V and J ends lost 7 bases and 2 bases, in that order; junction bases with no gene match: 7. The CDR3 spans 15 residues. CDR1 and CDR2 from the germline V gene are SEHNR and FQNEAQ (reference sequence). The chain's CDR3 is CASTPVQGAYNEQFF. In DNA, the CDR3 is TGTGCCAGCACCCCGGTACAGGGGGCCTACAATGAGCAGTTCTTC.

This clonotype was counted at least ten times. The chain is built from TRBV3-1 and TRBJ2-2; the D is unclear. There are 13 residues in the CDR3. The ends were cut back, 3 bases at V and 0 bases at J, with 2 bases in the middle. From germline, CDR1 is LGHDT and CDR2 YNNKEL (reference sequence). DNA for the CDR3: TGTGCCAGCAGCCACACGAACACCGGGGAGCTGTTTTTT. Translation gives CASSHTNTGELFF. Full variable domain (rest looked up from reference TRBV3-1 and TRBJ2-2): DTAVSQTPKYLVTQMGNDKSIKCEQNLGHDTMYWYKQDSKKFLKIMFSYNNKELIINETVPNRFSPKSPDKAHLNLHINSLELGDSAVYFCASSHTNTGELFFGEGSRLTVL.

This clonotype was seen only a few times. The chain links TRBV5-1 to TRBJ1-1, with D perhaps matching TRBD1 (5 bases). CDR3 length equals 12 residues. The V gene's germline CDR1 is SGHRS and CDR2 YFSETQ. The ends were cut back, 1 base at V and 8 bases at J, with 9 bases in the middle. The CDR3 sequence: CASSLWGGEAFF. The CDR3 nucleotides are TGCGCCAGCAGCTTGTGGGGCGGGGAAGCTTTCTTT.

The J gene is TRBJ2-3, the V gene TRBV20-1; unclear D gene. Germline lookup yields CDR1 DFQATT and CDR2 SNEGSKA (reference sequence). The CDR3 has 14 residues. Trimming cost V 0 bases and J 3 bases, with 10 bases left between them. In nucleotides, the CDR3 is TGCAGTGCTAGAGATCTCACCCTAACAGATACGCAGTATTTT. Its translation: CSARDLTLTDTQYF.

This chain joins TRBV12-3 or TRBV12-4 and TRBJ2-5; 7 nucleotides agree with TRBD1. The CDR3 covers 14 residues. V trimming: 5 bases; J trimming: 1 base; junction bases outside the gene matches: 4. The CDR3 loop reads CASSTQGRQETQYF. CDR3 DNA: TGTGCCAGCAGTACACAGGGGCGCCAAGAGACCCAGTACTTC.

In this sample, this clonotype turned up many times. This chain connects TRBV5-1 to TRBJ2-1, with 10 nucleotides matching TRBD2. The CDR3 totals 15 residues. Germline values: CDR1 SGHRS, CDR2 YFSETQ. J was trimmed by 8 bases and V by 6 bases; bases with no gene match: 11. This CDR3 is CASNIVAGGQDEQFF. CDR3 nucleotide sequence: TGCGCCAGCAACATCGTAGCGGGAGGCCAGGATGAGCAGTTCTTC.

This clonotype turned up a few times. CDR3 DNA sequence: TGTGCCAGCAGCTTGGGGGACAGGGGGCTGTCTGGCTACACCTTC. Translated: CASSLGDRGLSGYTF. The V call is TRBV5-5, the J call TRBJ1-2, with TRBD1 matching over 12 bases. This CDR3 is built from 15 residues. J lost 7 bases, V lost 0 bases, and 4 bases had no gene match. Germline values: CDR1 SGHKS, CDR2 YYEKEE (reference sequence).

This clonotype turned up a few times. The chain carries TRBV2 and TRBJ2-5; no reliable D call. The CDR3 loop spans 13 amino acids. Germline V gene sequence: CDR1 SNHLY, CDR2 FYNNEI. Trimming cost V 6 bases and J 5 bases, with 13 bases left between them. In nucleotides, the CDR3 is TGTGCCAGCAGCGCTACTAATGTCGAGACCCAGTACTTC. It yields the protein CASSATNVETQYF. Variable domain in full (rest from reference TRBV2 and TRBJ2-5): EPEVTQTPSHQVTQMGQEVILRCVPISNHLYFYWYRQILGQKVEFLVSFYNNEISEKSEIFDDQFSVERPDGSNFTLKIRSTKLEDSAMYFCASSATNVETQYFGPGTRLLVL.

This clonotype showed up many times. The chain is built from TRBV3-1 and TRBJ2-3, with 8 bases matching TRBD2. CDR3 length: 18 amino acids. V was clipped by 6 bases and J by 1 base; unmatched bases: 15. The germline gives CDR1 LGHDT, CDR2 YNNKEL (reference sequence). The CDR3: CASRRAQDSGGRTDTQYF. CDR3 sequence (DNA): TGTGCCAGCAGACGGGCGCAAGACAGCGGGGGCCGCACAGATACGCAGTATTTT.

This clonotype was detected ten times or more. The chain uses TRBV24-1 and TRBJ2-3, with 7 bases that match TRBD2. Germline V lookup: CDR1 KGHDR, CDR2 SFDVKD. The CDR3 spans 13 residues. Germline trimming cut 7 bases from V and 3 bases from J; bases unmatched to any gene: 3. DNA for the CDR3: TGTGCCACCAGCAGCGGGGATACAGATACGCAGTATTTT. Protein sequence: CATSSGDTDTQYF.

This clonotype has at least ten counts. This sequence joins TRBV25-1 and TRBJ2-5, with 9 positions matching TRBD1. There are 13 residues in the CDR3. V dropped 10 bases and J dropped 5; count of bases not matched to a gene: 8. The V gene's germline CDR1 is MGHDK and CDR2 SYGVNS. Here the CDR3 DNA reads TGTGCCACCTCCCGGACAGGGGTGGAGACCCAGTACTTC. It translates to CATSRTGVETQYF.

This clonotype was seen at least ten times. The CDR3 coding sequence is TGTGCCAGCAGCGGTGGCGGGGGGGGGTTACGCACTGAAGCTTTCTTT. Protein sequence: CASSGGGGGLRTEAFF. The chain carries TRBV7-9 and TRBJ1-1; D may be TRBD1 (5 bases). The CDR3 extends over 16 amino acids. From germline, CDR1 is SEHNR and CDR2 FQNEAQ (reference sequence). Trimming shortened V by 5 bases and J by 4 bases, and 20 bases separated the two germline ends. The full variable domain, completed using reference TRBV7-9 and TRBJ1-1, is DTGVSQNPRHKITKRGQNVTFRCDPISEHNRLYWYRQTLGQGPEFLTYFQNEAQLEKSRLLSDRFSAERPKGSFSTLEIQRTEQGDSAMYLCASSGGGGGLRTEAFFGQGTRLTVV.

This clonotype was detected only a few times. The chain is built from TRBV5-1 and TRBJ2-1, with D possibly matching TRBD1 (7 bases). Trimming removed 0 bases from V and 7 bases from J, with 14 bases in between. CDR1 is SGHRS, CDR2 YFSETQ, per germline. This CDR3 is 15 amino acids long. The CDR3 DNA sequence: TGCGCCAGCAGCTTGGGACAGGGAAGCGGGAATGAGCAGTTCTTC. Its translation is CASSLGQGSGNEQFF.

This clonotype was seen at least ten times. The V and J genes are TRBV12-3 or TRBV12-4 and TRBJ2-5; tentatively, D is TRBD2 (6 bases). Deletions cut 7 bases from V and 7 bases from J, with 25 bases between. The CDR3 extends over 16 amino acids. CDR3 DNA sequence: TGTGCCAGCACCGCTACGGTCACGGGAGTGTCCCCGACCCAGTACTTC. Encoded protein: CASTATVTGVSPTQYF.

This clonotype has at least ten counts. The CDR3 spells CATSDDRDRSGEQYF. CDR3 DNA sequence: TGTGCCACCAGTGATGACCGGGACAGGTCCGGCGAGCAGTACTTC. The chain couples TRBV24-1 to TRBJ2-7; TRBD1 agrees at 8 bases. Germline V gene lookup returns CDR1 KGHDR and CDR2 SFDVKD. This CDR3 contains 15 residues. The trim removed 3 bases at V and 6 bases at J, leaving 9 bases unmatched.

This clonotype was found many times. The chain is built from TRBV20-1 and TRBJ2-7; D is possibly TRBD1 (5 bases). CDR1 and CDR2 from the germline V gene are DFQATT and SNEGSKA (reference sequence). The CDR3 sequence is 14 residues long. Between the trimmed V and J ends, which lost 1 base and 3 bases, there was a span of 13 bases. In nucleotides, the CDR3 is TGCAGTGCTAGAGGATTAGCAGGGTTCTACGAGCAGTACTTC. Residues: CSARGLAGFYEQYF.

This clonotype was found many times. This chain links TRBV12-3 or TRBV12-4 with TRBJ1-1; D gene unclear. Trimming pared 6 bases from V and 0 bases from J, leaving 8 bases between. The CDR3 is made up of 13 amino acids. Here the CDR3 DNA reads TGTGCCAGCAGCCGTGGATTGAACACTGAAGCTTTCTTT. It encodes CASSRGLNTEAFF.

This clonotype was observed at least ten times. The chain links TRBV2 to TRBJ2-1, with D perhaps assigned TRBD1 or TRBD2 (5 bases each). CDR3 length: 13 residues. Germline CDR1 reads SNHLY; CDR2 reads FYNNEI. V was shortened by 8 bases and J by 5 bases, with 13 bases between the two germline ends. The CDR3 protein is CASEAGANNEQFF. CDR3 bases: TGTGCCAGCGAGGCCGGGGCAAACAATGAGCAGTTCTTC.

At least ten counts were recorded for this clonotype. The genes are TRBV6-5 and TRBJ2-3; D is uncertain. The V gene lost 2 bases and the J gene lost 3 bases, with 12 bases spanning the gap. CDR3 size: 15 residues. CDR1 and CDR2 from the germline V gene are MNHEY and SVGAGI. The chain's CDR3 is CASSYRSLDTDTQYF. DNA for the CDR3: TGTGCCAGCAGTTACCGCTCCCTTGATACAGATACGCAGTATTTT.

This clonotype was observed many times. V usage is TRBV28 and J usage is TRBJ2-1, with 9 bases lining up with TRBD1. Germline V gene sequence: CDR1 MDHEN, CDR2 SYDVKM. V was pared by 6 bases and J by 1 base, with 4 bases of the junction left unmatched. CDR3 size: 15 residues. CDR3 sequence: CASRPGQGSYNEQFF. The CDR3 coding sequence is TGTGCCAGCAGACCGGGACAGGGTTCCTACAATGAGCAGTTCTTC.